A single sample gave rise to the 13 T cell receptor beta chains below, sequenced in a study of beta chain features in type 1 diabetes. Study-wide results and caveats: In all four CD4+ subsets, TCRB CDR3 length was significantly, moderately reduced in type 1 diabetes.

Their antigens are not known. Expressed TCRB transcripts were sequenced after all isolated RNA was converted to cDNA. Assay: immunoSEQ multiplex PCR; the TCRdb copy retains only in-frame clones and omits some. This sample has 300,000 or so clones; around 9.7% occur once, and the top ten carry about 1%. The source material was central memory CD4+ T cells from blood. These receptors originate from a man between 25 and 39 years old with type 1 diabetes.

The chain has TRBV9 and TRBJ2-4; 7 bases agree with TRBD1. Germline assignment: CDR1 SGDLS and CDR2 YYNGEE. The CDR3 contains 13 residues. Trimming took 3 bases from V and 5 from J; bases not matched to a gene: 2. The CDR3 DNA reads TGTGCCAGCAGCGCCGGACAGGAAAACATTCAGTACTTC. This codes for CASSAGQENIQYF.

This clone appeared a few times. The CDR3 DNA is TGTGCCAGCGGCCAGGGGGGACCCTCCTATAATTCACCCCTCCACTTT. Translating gives CASGQGGPSYNSPLHF. The chain carries TRBV2 and TRBJ1-6, with 7 bases fitting TRBD1. The V and J ends lost 8 bases and 0 bases, in that order; junction bases with no gene match: 7. The CDR3 is made up of 16 amino acids. Germline CDR1 and CDR2: SNHLY and FYNNEI.

This clone was observed a handful of times. The V call is TRBV4-1, the J call TRBJ2-3; no definite D call. Germline CDR1 and CDR2: MGHRA and YSYEKL. V lost 1 base and J 4 bases, leaving 18 bases between the germline ends. The CDR3 runs 17 residues. CDR3 nucleotide sequence: TGCGCCAGCAGCCAAGTACAAGACTCTCATACCCCAGATACGCAGTATTTT. This sequence encodes CASSQVQDSHTPDTQYF.

This clone has more than one count but fewer than ten. This rearrangement joins TRBV6-6 to TRBJ1-5, with D possibly matching TRBD1 (5 bases). Germline V gene data show CDR1 as MNHNY and CDR2 as SVGAGI (reference sequence). The CDR3 covers 15 residues. With 0 bases removed from V and 3 bases from J, the gap between germline ends came to 9 bases. CDR3 nucleotides: TGTGCCAGCAGTTACTCTGGACAAGTCAATCAGCCCCAGCATTTT. This encodes CASSYSGQVNQPQHF.

This clone was counted a few times. This chain uses TRBV5-1 with TRBJ2-3, with D tentatively TRBD2 (5 bases). Between the trimmed V and J ends, which lost 5 bases and 0 bases, there was a span of 10 bases. The CDR3 contains 14 residues. Germline V gene lookup returns CDR1 SGHRS and CDR2 YFSETQ. CDR3 in DNA: TGCGCCAGCAGGTCCGGGATGAGCACAGATACGCAGTATTTT. It is translated as CASRSGMSTDTQYF.

This clone occurred many times. The genes are TRBV27 and TRBJ1-6; a possible D gene is TRBD1 (6 bases). Per the germline V gene, CDR1 is MNHEY and CDR2 is SMNVEV (reference sequence). The CDR3 is made up of 14 amino acids. V lost 7 bases, J lost 2 bases, and 9 bases lay in between. The CDR3 sequence is CASTGGPYNSPLHF. In DNA, the CDR3 is TGTGCCAGCACCGGGGGGCCCTATAATTCACCCCTCCACTTT.

The rearrangement uses TRBV9 and TRBJ1-6; TRBD1 might be the D (5 bases). Germline V CDR1 and CDR2: SGDLS, YYNGEE. The CDR3 sequence is 14 residues long. V was cut by 0 bases and J by 8 bases, with 9 bases left in between. The CDR3 bases are TGTGCCAGCAGCGTAGGGGACGGTCATTCACCCCTCCACTTT. Amino acids: CASSVGDGHSPLHF. The full variable domain, rest sourced from reference TRBV9 and TRBJ1-6, is DSGVTQTPKHLITATGQRVTLRCSPRSGDLSVYWYQQSLDQGLQFLIQYYNGEERAKGNILERFSAQQFPDLHSELNLSSLELGDSALYFCASSVGDGHSPLHFGNGTRLTVT.

This clone was found a few times. The V and J genes are TRBV11-2 and TRBJ2-7, with a tentative D call TRBD1 (6 bases). The germline CDR1 and CDR2 sequences are SGHAT and FQNNGV. The CDR3 totals 15 residues. With 2 bases removed from V and 0 bases from J, the gap between germline ends came to 11 bases. The CDR3 coding sequence is TGTGCCAGCAGCTTATTTGGACAGAGCTCCTACGAGCAGTACTTC. This sequence encodes CASSLFGQSSYEQYF.

The J gene is TRBJ2-7, the V gene TRBV10-2; 7 nucleotides agree with TRBD2. Germline-derived CDR1 and CDR2 are WSHSY and SAAADI. The CDR3 runs to 14 residues. V lost 0 bases and J lost 3; bases outside the gene matches: 2. This chain's CDR3 is CASSESGGGYEQYF. The CDR3 DNA reads as TGCGCCAGCAGTGAGTCGGGCGGGGGCTACGAGCAGTACTTC.

This chain joins TRBV4-3 and TRBJ2-7; perhaps TRBD1 as D (6 bases). V lost 4 bases to trimming and J lost 6 bases, with 13 bases between them. Germline V gene data show CDR1 as LGHNA and CDR2 as YSLEER. The CDR3 covers 13 residues. The CDR3 bases are TGCGCCAGCAGCCGAACGCAGGGGCTCGAGCAGTACTTC. It codes for CASSRTQGLEQYF.

At least ten counts were recorded for this clone. V gene TRBV6-1 combines with J gene TRBJ2-3, with a possible D match to TRBD2 (5 bases). The CDR3 spans 14 residues. Germline CDR1 is MNHNS and CDR2 is SASEGT. Deletions cut 0 bases from V and 5 bases from J, with 9 bases between. The CDR3 nucleotides read TGTGCCAGCAGTGAAGCGCTAGCAAGAGATACGCAGTATTTT. This sequence encodes CASSEALARDTQYF.

This clone has a handful of counts. V gene TRBV27 combines with J gene TRBJ1-2; 9 bases are shared with TRBD1. The length of the CDR3 is 15 residues. V dropped 2 bases and J dropped 4; count of bases not matched to a gene: 5. Germline V gives CDR1 MNHEY, CDR2 SMNVEV (reference sequence). The CDR3 coding sequence is TGTGCCAGCAGTTTAAACAGGGGGCGCGGCTATGGCTACACCTTC. Translated, it gives CASSLNRGRGYGYTF.

Only a few counts were recorded for this clone. The genes are TRBV5-1 and TRBJ2-2; TRBD1 aligns across 9 bases. This CDR3 contains 15 residues. Trimming took 5 bases from V and 4 from J; bases not matched to a gene: 6. Germline CDR1 is SGHRS and CDR2 is YFSETQ. CDR3 bases: TGCGCCAGCAGGATGGCGACAGGGGGCACCGGGGAGCTGTTTTTT. Translation: CASRMATGGTGELFF.